This T cell receptor beta chain was captured in a study of beta chain features in type 1 diabetes. Germline V gene sequence: CDR1 SGHVS, CDR2 FQNEAQ. J lost 6 bases, V lost 3 bases, and 5 bases had no gene match. The CDR3 consists of 15 residues. A note on this clone: Its cognate antigen is unknown.

Study-level points and caveats: Among patients, naive, central memory and Treg TCRB repertoires appeared more similar than among healthy donors. Type 1 diabetes patients showed a moderate but significant shortening of TCRB CDR3s in all four CD4+ subsets.

TCRB transcripts that were expressed got sequenced, as all of the isolated RNA had been reverse transcribed. About 3.3 million reads, on average, came from each naive, central memory and regulatory T cell sample. Using immunoSEQ multiplex PCR, the repertoire was profiled, and TCRdb retains in-frame clones only, with some absent. The table records about 150,000 clones, about 13% of them present only once. The sequenced sample consisted of central memory CD4+ T cells from blood. This TCR was recovered from a man aged 18 to 29 with type 1 diabetes. The chain uses TRBV7-8 and TRBJ2-1; 10 bases fit TRBD2. DNA of the CDR3: TGTGCCAGCAGCTTGGGAGCGGGGGGGCTCAATGAGCAGTTCTTC. Its protein is CASSLGAGGLNEQFF.